Given below is one T cell receptor (beta chain) in context. Produced via immunoSEQ multiplex PCR; TCRdb's table is partial and in-frame only. Here the sample spans 50,000 or so clones, 90% being singletons. These data are taken from a study of blood T cell repertoires in COVID-19. On the study more broadly: Sites in the United States, Italy and Spain provided acute and convalescent COVID-19 samples. PBMCs, B-cell-depleted T cells, or T cells were the source of the cDNA or gDNA that made up the material.

The sample consisted of peripheral blood. The sequence was collected from a human donor in a cohort sampled during active COVID-19.

The CDR3 here is CASSGTSGDTDTQYF. Here the CDR3 DNA reads TGCGCCAGCAGTGGGACTAGCGGTGACACAGATACGCAGTATTTT. The J gene is TRBJ2-3, the V gene TRBV10-1; 10 nucleotides agree with TRBD2. CDR1 and CDR2 from the germline V gene are WNHNN and SYGVQD (reference sequence). J was trimmed by 2 bases and V by 4 bases; bases with no gene match: 3. This CDR3 comprises 15 residues.